Below are 24 T cell receptor beta chains sequenced from a single sample in a study of regulatory T cells in long-lasting Graves disease. Libraries of TCR beta came from iRepertoire HTBI primers plus Arm-PCR of CDR3 regions. TCRdb analysed the multiplex PCR reads with MiXCR anew, one entry per CDR3 protein. The sample records 300,000 to 400,000 distinct CDR3 sequences, about a sixth being singletons. Time point meaning: newly diagnosed GD, antithyroid drugs for less than 3 months. PBMC RNA served as the TCR library source. This same sample was also taken into another study, of T cells in Graves' hyperthyroidism and ophthalmopathy.

This material consisted of peripheral blood mononuclear cells (PBMCs), taken at new diagnosis, from a patient treated with antithyroid drugs. These TCRs come from a middle-aged man with Graves disease.

This clonotype appeared many times. This sequence joins TRBV11-1 and TRBJ1-1; a possible D gene is TRBD1 (5 bases). Germline V gene sequence: CDR1 SGHAT, CDR2 FQDESV (reference sequence). V dropped 5 bases and J dropped 4 bases, with 17 bases sitting between them. The CDR3 loop spans 15 amino acids. CDR3 in amino acids: CASSRNRGGPTEAFF. The DNA for the CDR3 is TGTGCCAGCAGCCGGAATAGGGGTGGGCCCACTGAAGCTTTCTTT.

In regard to this clonotype: One base away lies a much larger clone, so this may be a sequencing read error. The gene calls are TRBV7-9 and TRBJ2-5, with a weak D call TRBD2 (5 bases). Germline CDR1 SEHNR, CDR2 FQNEAQ (reference sequence). The CDR3 has 13 residues. The DNA for the CDR3 is TGTGCCAGCAGCTTTATCGGGATGGAGACCCGGTACTTC. It codes for CASSFIGMETRYF.

Ten or more counts support this clonotype. The rearrangement joins TRBV28 to TRBJ2-7, with 7 bases aligning to TRBD2. The germline V gene has CDR1 MDHEN and CDR2 SYDVKM. The CDR3 is 14 amino acids. J was trimmed by 3 bases and V by 2 bases; bases with no gene match: 4. In nucleotides, the CDR3 is TGTGCCAGCAGTTTAACTAGCGACCTCTACGAGCAGTACTTC. It is translated as CASSLTSDLYEQYF.

This chain uses TRBV14 with TRBJ2-7; D could derive from TRBD1 or TRBD2 (6 bases each). V shed 2 bases and J shed 2 bases, with 13 bases lying between them. The CDR3 runs to 15 residues. Germline V gene sequence: CDR1 SGHDN, CDR2 FVKESK. CDR3 sequence reads: CASSQLIGGTYEQYF. The CDR3 region has the DNA TGTGCCAGCAGCCAACTAATAGGGGGGACCTACGAGCAGTACTTC.

The chain recombines TRBV28 with TRBJ1-5, with 8 bases that match TRBD1. Per the germline V gene, CDR1 is MDHEN and CDR2 is SYDVKM. Trimming took 4 bases from V and 3 from J; bases not matched to a gene: 8. The CDR3 spans 16 residues. CDR3 in amino acids: CASSYLQGGNNQPQHF. The CDR3 nucleotides read TGTGCCAGCAGTTACCTACAGGGGGGAAACAATCAGCCCCAGCATTTT.

The chain couples TRBV5-1 to TRBJ2-3; 7 bases are a match to TRBD1. Germline trimming cut 6 bases from V and 0 bases from J; bases unmatched to any gene: 1. This CDR3 region has 13 residues. CDR1 is SGHRS, CDR2 YFSETQ, per germline. The CDR3 nucleotides read TGCGCCAGCACGGGACAGAGCACAGATACGCAGTATTTT. Protein: CASTGQSTDTQYF.

This clonotype was recorded at least ten times. The chain combines TRBV11-3 with TRBJ1-5; 7 bases fit TRBD1. CDR3 length equals 15 residues. The germline gives CDR1 SGHNT, CDR2 YENEEA. V lost 2 bases, J lost 6 bases, and 7 bases stayed unmatched. As DNA, the CDR3 is TGTGCCAGCAGCTTAAACTACAGGGGTTGTCAGCCCCAGCATTTT. This encodes CASSLNYRGCQPQHF.

This clonotype was picked up many times. The chain couples TRBV19 to TRBJ1-1, with D uncertain. The CDR3 is made up of 14 amino acids. CDR1 and CDR2 (germline): LNHDA, SQIVND (reference sequence). V lost 7 bases and J 0 bases, leaving 12 bases between the germline ends. The CDR3 loop reads CASTEKIMNTEAFF. CDR3 nucleotide sequence: TGTGCCAGTACCGAAAAAATCATGAACACTGAAGCTTTCTTT.

This clonotype was seen repeatedly, ten times or more. The rearrangement uses TRBV28 and TRBJ1-1; 9 nucleotides line up with TRBD1. V gave up 9 bases and J gave up 0 bases; unmatched junction bases: 5. Germline V gene lookup returns CDR1 MDHEN and CDR2 SYDVKM. The CDR3 extends over 14 amino acids. The CDR3 loop reads CASETGGLNTEAFF. CDR3 nucleotide sequence: TGTGCCAGTGAGACAGGGGGGTTGAACACTGAAGCTTTCTTT.

This clonotype has only a few counts. J is TRBJ2-7 and V is TRBV20-1; the match to TRBD2 covers 8 bases. V lost 0 bases, J lost 5 bases, and 9 bases stayed unmatched. Per the germline V gene, CDR1 is DFQATT and CDR2 is SNEGSKA (reference sequence). The length of the CDR3 is 15 residues. The DNA of the CDR3 is TGCAGTGCTAGAGAAGGCGGGGGGCCTTGGGACGAGCAGTACTTC. This encodes CSAREGGGPWDEQYF.

J is TRBJ1-2 and V is TRBV6-4; TRBD1 matches at 8 bases. V lost 6 bases, J lost 5 bases, and 5 bases stayed unmatched. CDR1 and CDR2 (germline): MRHNA, SNTAGT. The CDR3 is 13 amino acids. CDR3 sequence (DNA): TGTGCCAGCAGGTTCACAGGGGGGTATGGCTACACCTTC. It encodes CASRFTGGYGYTF.

This clonotype was detected only a few times. A much larger clone sits a single nucleotide away, making a read error possible. Here the CDR3 omits its conserved ending phenylalanine or tryptophan, so a read error is the likely source. This chain connects TRBV7-4 to TRBJ2-7; 8 bases match TRBD1. CDR1 SGHVT and CDR2 SQSDAQ come from the germline V gene. The CDR3 has 13 amino acids. The trim removed 4 bases at V and 7 bases at J, leaving 6 bases unmatched. In DNA, the CDR3 is TGTGCCAGCAGCTCGACAGGGGCGGGTGAGCAGTACTTA. It codes for CASSSTGAGEQYL.

The table lists this clonotype with many counts. The chain couples TRBV24-1 to TRBJ2-7; D possibly matches TRBD1 or TRBD2 (7 bases each). Germline CDR1 KGHDR, CDR2 SFDVKD. V lost 9 bases, J lost 5 bases, and 22 bases lay in between. The CDR3 extends over 15 amino acids. CDR3 in DNA: TGTGCCACCGCAGCGGGGACAGCCACGAACGACGAGCAGTACTTC. It codes for CATAAGTATNDEQYF.

The CDR3 bases are TGCGCCAGCAGCCGAAGGGAGGGGGAGACCCAGTACTTC. It specifies CASSRREGETQYF. The genes are TRBV4-3 and TRBJ2-5; TRBD2 matches 7 bases. This CDR3 region has 13 residues. CDR1 is LGHNA, CDR2 YSLEER, per germline. V was pared by 4 bases and J by 5 bases, with 4 bases of the junction left unmatched.

There are many counts of this clonotype. The genes are TRBV3-1 and TRBJ2-3; D remains ambiguous. With 0 bases removed from V and 2 bases from J, the gap between germline ends came to 9 bases. The germline V gene has CDR1 LGHDT and CDR2 YNNKEL (reference sequence). The CDR3 contains 15 residues. The CDR3 reads CASSQDRHHTDTQYF. The CDR3 DNA follows: TGTGCCAGCAGCCAAGACAGACATCACACAGATACGCAGTATTTT.

This clonotype occurred many times. The CDR3 reads CASSFTGSTEAFF. DNA of the CDR3: TGCGCCAGCAGCTTTACAGGGAGCACTGAAGCTTTCTTT. The chain combines TRBV5-1 with TRBJ1-1, with D tentatively TRBD1 (6 bases). The CDR3 is made up of 13 amino acids. Trimming pared 2 bases from V and 4 bases from J, leaving 9 bases between. In germline, CDR1 is SGHRS, CDR2 YFSETQ.

This clonotype was counted at least ten times. The chain couples TRBV7-9 to TRBJ2-5; the match to TRBD2 covers 13 bases. Per germline, CDR1 SEHNR and CDR2 FQNEAQ (reference sequence). This CDR3 is built from 16 residues. V lost 5 bases to trimming and J lost 0 bases; unmatched junction nucleotides: 3. The CDR3, as DNA: TGTGCCAGCAGCCTAGGGACTAGCGGGGACCAAGAGACCCAGTACTTC. It specifies CASSLGTSGDQETQYF.

Turning to this clonotype: This clone may be a read error of a much larger clone one base away. The chain has TRBV28 and TRBJ2-7, with D unresolved. The V and J ends lost 5 bases and 8 bases respectively, with 16 bases between them. This CDR3 has 13 amino acids. Per germline, CDR1 MDHEN and CDR2 SYDVKM. The CDR3 DNA reads TGTGCCAGCAGTAGGGCAGCCCACCCAAAGCAGTACTTC. Translating it yields CASSRAAHPKQYF.

The sample holds a few counts of this clonotype. The chain combines TRBV7-3 with TRBJ2-1; 7 nucleotides align to TRBD1. In germline, CDR1 is SGHTA, CDR2 FQGTGA. J was trimmed by 1 base and V by 0 bases; bases with no gene match: 0. The CDR3 is 15 amino acids. CDR3 sequence: CASSLTTGSYNEQFF. CDR3 nucleotides: TGTGCCAGCAGCTTAACGACAGGGTCCTACAATGAGCAGTTCTTC.

This clonotype was picked up a small number of times. The rearrangement links TRBV28 to TRBJ2-3; tentative D call: TRBD2 (5 bases). Judging by the DNA end, TRBJ2-5 fits better; the J call may be wrong. This CDR3 comprises 14 residues. The germline CDR1 and CDR2 sequences are MDHEN and SYDVKM. The CDR3 region is CASSLRAEGETQYF. DNA of the CDR3: TGTGCCAGCAGTTTAAGAGCGGAAGGAGAGACCCAGTACTTC.

This rearrangement joins TRBV6-2 or TRBV6-3 to TRBJ1-5; 7 nucleotides match TRBD1. CDR3 length: 14 residues. Trimming cost V 0 bases and J 4 bases; bases outside gene matches: 0. CDR1 is MNHEY and CDR2 is SVGEGT in the germline V gene. Here the CDR3 reads CASSYSTGNQPQHF. The CDR3 nucleotides read TGTGCCAGCAGTTACTCGACAGGGAATCAGCCCCAGCATTTT.

The CDR3 sequence is CASSLAGSGDEQYF. For the CDR3, the DNA is TGTGCCAGCAGCTTAGCAGGGTCTGGCGACGAGCAGTACTTC. The V and J genes are TRBV7-6 and TRBJ2-7, with no clear D. V shed 0 bases and J shed 5 bases, with 11 bases lying between them. Germline-derived CDR1 and CDR2 are SGHVS and FNYEAQ. The CDR3 is made up of 14 amino acids.

A few counts support this clonotype. The V call is TRBV6-2 or TRBV6-3, the J call TRBJ2-3; D is ambiguous. The CDR3 length is 11 residues. The germline CDR1 and CDR2 sequences are MNHEY and SVGEGT. The V end was cut by 8 bases, the J end by 4 bases, with 7 bases between. In DNA, the CDR3 is TGTGCCAGCCTGCATCCAGATACGCAGTATTTT. Residues: CASLHPDTQYF.

This clonotype appeared a few times. The rearrangement links TRBV18 to TRBJ2-4, with D possibly TRBD2 on 6 matching bases. Germline V gene data show CDR1 as KGHSH and CDR2 as LQKENI. There are 15 residues in the CDR3. Trimming removed 0 bases at V and 7 bases at J, with 13 bases between. This CDR3 reads CASSPPGGRGNIQYF. CDR3 in DNA: TGTGCCAGCTCACCACCTGGAGGTCGGGGGAACATTCAGTACTTC.